This TCR beta chain was observed in a study of early stage breast cancer tumors. Sequencing used immunoSEQ multiplex PCR; TCRdb keeps in-frame clones, though not all of them. This sample has around 30,000 clones, with almost 75% found just once. The CDR3 contains 14 residues. With 3 bases clipped from V and 3 bases from J, the junction kept 5 bases outside the gene matches. Germline lookup yields CDR1 LNHDA and CDR2 SQIVND (reference sequence). Points on this clone: The target antigen is unknown.

Study findings and constraints: Tumors had 2 to 3-fold higher T cell density than normal breast. Bulk DNA sequencing of unsorted cells missed chain pairing and markers.

The chain joins TRBV19 to TRBJ2-7; 7 positions match TRBD1. Material: breast tumor tissue. The sequence was collected from a person in their twenties or thirties with breast cancer. The CDR3 DNA sequence: TGTGCCAGTAGTATTTGGGCAGGGGGCTACGAGCAGTACTTC. Its translation: CASSIWAGGYEQYF.